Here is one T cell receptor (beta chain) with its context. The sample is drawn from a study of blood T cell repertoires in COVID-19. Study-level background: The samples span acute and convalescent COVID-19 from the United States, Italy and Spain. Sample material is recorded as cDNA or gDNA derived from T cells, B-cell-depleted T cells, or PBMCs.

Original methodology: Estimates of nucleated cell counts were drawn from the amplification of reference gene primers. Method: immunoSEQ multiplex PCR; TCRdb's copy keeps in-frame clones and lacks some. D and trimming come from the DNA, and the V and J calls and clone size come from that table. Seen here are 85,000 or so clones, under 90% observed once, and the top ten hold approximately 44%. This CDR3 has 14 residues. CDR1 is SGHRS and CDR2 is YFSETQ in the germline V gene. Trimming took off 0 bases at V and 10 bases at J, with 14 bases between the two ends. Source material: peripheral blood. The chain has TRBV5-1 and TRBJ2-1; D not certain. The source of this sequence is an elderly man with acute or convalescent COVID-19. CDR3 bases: TGCGCCAGCAGCTTGGAGCAAAATGCCGGGGAGCAGTTCTTC. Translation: CASSLEQNAGEQFF.